The next 3 T cell receptor beta chains were all read from a single sample in a study of CD8 T cells in Susac syndrome (dated by TCRdb to the late 2010s). Preparation of the library involved the immunoSEQ multiplex PCR assay. RNA was extracted using the RNeasy kit, and roughly 0.5 to 1 microgram was reverse transcribed with random hexamers. Starting from the raw public reads, TCRdb applied fastp trimming at Q25, assembled clones with MiXCR and retained in-frame beta chains. One record per CDR3 amino acid sequence lists the most common genes and DNA. The sample has about 200,000 distinct CDR3 sequences on record, around 96% of them singletons. 0.093% of the sample rests with the top ten. The sequenced sample was CD4+ T cells from PBMCs. The receptor set was obtained from a human donor with multiple sclerosis.

The chain links TRBV6-6 to TRBJ2-7; 10 bases map to TRBD2. CDR1 and CDR2 from the germline V gene are MNHNY and SVGAGI (reference sequence). CDR3 size: 15 residues. The ends lost 0 bases at V and 4 bases at J; junction bases unmatched: 3. CDR3 sequence reads: CASSYSSGRSYEQYF. Written as DNA, the CDR3 is TGTGCCAGCAGTTACTCTAGCGGGAGGAGTTACGAGCAGTACTTC.

V is TRBV20-1 and J is TRBJ2-3; weak D call: TRBD2 (6 bases). The CDR3 spans 12 residues. Germline V gene lookup returns CDR1 DFQATT and CDR2 SNEGSKA (reference sequence). Trimming pared 5 bases from V and 7 bases from J, leaving 13 bases between. The CDR3 region is CSAGGRINTQYF. CDR3 coding DNA: TGCAGTGCTGGGGGGAGGATAAATACGCAGTATTTT.

The V call is TRBV6-5, the J call TRBJ2-2; TRBD2 is a possible D gene (6 bases). There are 16 residues in the CDR3. Germline loops: CDR1 MNHEY, CDR2 SVGAGI. V lost 0 bases to trimming and J lost 1 base, with 9 bases between them. As DNA, the CDR3 is TGTGCCAGCAGTTACTCGGGACTCCTGAACACCGGGGAGCTGTTTTTT. Translated, it gives CASSYSGLLNTGELFF.